These T cell receptor beta chains were read from a single sample in a study of technical replicates of blood from a few donors. This table comes from immunoSEQ multiplex PCR, and its TCRdb copy is limited to in-frame clones, with some not included. The data show approximately 85,000 clones, 92% seen once. The sequenced material came from T cells isolated from PBMCs. These receptors came from a human donor in good health. Both conserved end residues are part of each CDR3. Each record gives: D gene, V gene, J gene, clone size, CDR3 protein, CDR3 DNA. D genes are given only for firm matches. Some rows have no size entry. The others give once, few or many, or a class for an expanded clone.

TRBD2	TRBV7-2	TRBJ2-5	NA	CASSLELAGETQYF	TGTGCCAGCAGCTTAGAACTAGCGGGAGAGACCCAGTACTTC
NA	TRBV19	TRBJ2-1	NA	CASSTHLGVSYNEQFF	TGTGCCAGTAGTACTCACTTAGGGGTCTCCTACAATGAGCAGTTCTTC
TRBD1	TRBV19	TRBJ2-7	NA	CASSPSGTASSYEQYF	TGTGCCAGTAGCCCCTCGGGGACAGCTAGCTCCTACGAGCAGTACTTC
NA	TRBV6-1	TRBJ1-1	few	CASSERVNTEAFF	TGTGCCAGCAGTGAACGGGTGAACACTGAAGCTTTCTTT
TRBD1	TRBV29-1	TRBJ2-1	NA	CSVRDRGLLDEQFF	TGCAGCGTAAGGGACAGGGGCTTATTGGATGAGCAGTTCTTC
NA	TRBV15	TRBJ2-7	NA	CATSRGAGHEQYF	TGTGCCACCAGCAGAGGGGCGGGCCACGAGCAGTACTTC
NA	TRBV27	TRBJ2-7	NA	CASSLFPPAPSTSYEQYF	TGTGCCAGCAGTTTATTTCCCCCTGCTCCGTCTACTTCCTACGAGCAGTACTTC
NA	TRBV27	TRBJ1-2	NA	CASSPGASYGYTF	TGTGCCAGCTCCCCCGGAGCCAGCTATGGCTACACCTTC
NA	TRBV6-1	TRBJ2-2	NA	CASSPLNTGELFF	TGTGCCAGCAGTCCCCTGAACACCGGGGAGCTGTTTTTT
TRBD2	TRBV10-3	TRBJ2-5	NA	CAIRTAGVETQYF	TGTGCCATCCGCACAGCGGGAGTAGAGACCCAGTACTTC
NA	TRBV27	TRBJ1-1	NA	CATRKTEGAEAFF	TGTGCCACCCGTAAGACCGAAGGGGCTGAAGCTTTCTTT
NA	TRBV5-5	TRBJ2-1	NA	CASSAGLSSYNEQFF	TGTGCCAGCAGCGCCGGACTGAGCTCCTACAATGAGCAGTTCTTC
NA	TRBV5-8	TRBJ2-7	NA	CASSWADSSYEQYF	TGTGCCAGCAGCTGGGCGGACAGTTCCTACGAGCAGTACTTC
NA	TRBV28	TRBJ1-2	NA	CASSLNRGYTF	TGTGCCAGCAGTTTAAATCGTGGCTACACCTTC
NA	TRBV4-1	TRBJ2-3	NA	CASSPVTRDTQYF	TGCGCCAGCAGCCCCGTGACAAGGGATACGCAGTATTTT
NA	TRBV25-1	TRBJ2-7	NA	CASSEAGSSYEQYF	TGTGCCAGCAGTGAGGCGGGAAGCTCCTACGAGCAGTACTTC
NA	TRBV19	TRBJ1-1	NA	CASSLSGNTEAFF	TGTGCCAGTAGTCTCTCCGGGAACACTGAAGCTTTCTTT
TRBD1	TRBV28	TRBJ1-2	NA	CASSKQGVGGYTF	TGTGCCAGCAGTAAACAGGGGGTTGGTGGCTACACCTTC
TRBD2	TRBV30	TRBJ2-1	NA	CAWGKAGGSNEQFF	TGTGCCTGGGGAAAAGCGGGGGGGTCGAATGAGCAGTTCTTC
TRBD2	TRBV28	TRBJ2-2	NA	CASSLPGLAKGTRELFF	TGTGCCAGCAGTTTGCCGGGACTAGCGAAGGGTACCAGGGAGCTGTTTTTT
TRBD2	TRBV7-9	TRBJ2-5	NA	CASSSDPGLAGVVNFAQYF	TGTGCCAGCAGCTCAGACCCGGGACTAGCGGGAGTTGTCAATTTCGCCCAGTACTTC
TRBD2	TRBV6-5	TRBJ2-1	NA	CASVAGGLQFF	TGTGCCAGCGTAGCGGGAGGGCTACAGTTCTTC
NA	TRBV27	TRBJ2-2	NA	CASSLIDSWTGELFF	TGTGCCAGCAGTTTAATCGACAGTTGGACCGGGGAGCTGTTTTTT
TRBD2	TRBV11-2	TRBJ2-5	once	CASSQGTSGRETQYF	TGTGCCAGCAGCCAAGGGACTAGCGGGCGAGAGACCCAGTACTTC
TRBD2	TRBV28	TRBJ2-2	NA	CASSLRGLAVNTGELFF	TGTGCCAGCAGTTTGAGGGGACTAGCTGTGAACACCGGGGAGCTGTTTTTT
NA	TRBV5-4	TRBJ2-5	NA	CASSPPGRVKETQYF	TGTGCCAGCAGCCCCCCGGGCAGGGTAAAAGAGACCCAGTACTTC
TRBD1	TRBV2	TRBJ1-1	NA	CASSGFRDSRDSGTEAFF	TGTGCCAGCAGCGGATTCCGGGACAGTAGGGACTCCGGCACTGAAGCTTTCTTT
TRBD1	TRBV6-5	TRBJ2-7	NA	CATQTGAISYEQYF	TGTGCCACCCAGACAGGGGCAATCTCCTACGAGCAGTACTTC
TRBD1	TRBV7-9	TRBJ1-4	NA	CASEGTGIEKLFF	TGTGCCAGCGAGGGGACAGGGATCGAAAAACTGTTTTTT
NA	TRBV30	TRBJ1-2	NA	CAWSAVDMRYTF	TGTGCCTGGTCCGCCGTAGATATGCGCTACACCTTC
TRBD1	TRBV5-1	TRBJ2-7	NA	CASSLGTGQYEQYF	TGCGCCAGCAGCCTCGGGACAGGTCAGTACGAGCAGTACTTC
TRBD2	TRBV5-1	TRBJ2-1	NA	CASYPSGGADEQFF	TGCGCCAGCTACCCTAGCGGGGGGGCCGATGAGCAGTTCTTC
NA	TRBV6-5	TRBJ1-3	NA	CASSYSSRASGNTIYF	TGTGCCAGCAGTTACTCGAGCAGGGCCTCTGGAAACACCATATATTTT
NA	TRBV6-1	TRBJ2-1	NA	CASTSKGVSEQFF	TGTGCCAGCACCTCTAAGGGAGTCTCTGAGCAGTTCTTC
NA	TRBV7-9	TRBJ1-1	NA	CASSLGFSAGPNTEAFF	TGTGCCAGCAGCTTAGGTTTCTCGGCAGGCCCGAACACTGAAGCTTTCTTT
NA	TRBV27	TRBJ2-1	once	CASSAGSYNEQFF	TGTGCCAGCAGTGCCGGGTCCTACAATGAGCAGTTCTTC
NA	TRBV18	TRBJ2-7	NA	CASSPSSWEQYF	TGTGCCAGCTCACCGAGTAGTTGGGAGCAGTACTTC
NA	TRBV6-1	TRBJ1-4	NA	CASSSAGLQEKLFF	TGTGCCAGCAGTAGCGCGGGGCTTCAAGAAAAACTGTTTTTT
TRBD1	TRBV27	TRBJ1-1	once	CASSLFKGTVGAFF	TGTGCCAGCAGTTTATTTAAGGGGACAGTTGGAGCTTTCTTT
NA	TRBV29-1	TRBJ2-1	NA	CSVVSVKYNEQFF	TGCAGCGTTGTAAGCGTGAAATACAATGAGCAGTTCTTC